Presented here are 10 T cell receptor beta chains from one specimen sequenced in a study of blood T cell repertoires in COVID-19. Method: immunoSEQ multiplex PCR; TCRdb's copy keeps in-frame clones and lacks some. Of about half a million clones listed, 89% are singletons. The sequenced sample consisted of peripheral blood. The source is a young man with COVID-19, enrolled during active disease.

V is TRBV18 and J is TRBJ1-3; 9 bases map to TRBD1. CDR1 is KGHSH, CDR2 LQKENI, per germline. This CDR3 is built from 15 residues. Trimming cost V 2 bases and J 2 bases; bases outside gene matches: 1. CDR3 DNA: TGTGCCAGCTCACCAGGGACAGGGACTGGAAACACCATATATTTT. Its translation: CASSPGTGTGNTIYF.

This clone was found once. This chain uses TRBV9 with TRBJ2-3, with 12 bases aligning to TRBD2. In germline, CDR1 is SGDLS, CDR2 YYNGEE. The CDR3 loop spans 14 amino acids. Trimming took 7 bases from V and 6 from J; bases not matched to a gene: 6. For the CDR3, the DNA is TGTGCCAGCGCTAGCGGGGGGGCTTGGGATACGCAGTATTTT. Its protein is CASASGGAWDTQYF.

The V gene is TRBV10-2, the J gene TRBJ2-5, with D uncertain. The V and J ends lost 6 bases and 4 bases respectively, with 12 bases between them. Germline assignment: CDR1 WSHSY and CDR2 SAAADI. The CDR3 runs 13 residues. The CDR3 DNA reads TGCGCCAGCAGGAAGCCTAGAGGAGAGACCCAGTACTTC. Its protein is CASRKPRGETQYF.

This chain connects TRBV4-1 to TRBJ2-2; 14 bases are a match to TRBD2. Germline CDR1 reads MGHRA; CDR2 reads YSYEKL. The CDR3 is 16 amino acids. V lost 4 bases, J lost 9 bases, and 7 bases stayed unmatched. CDR3 coding DNA: TGCGCCAGCAGCCTTACGACTAGCGGGAGGGCCTGGGAGCTGTTTTTT. This codes for CASSLTTSGRAWELFF.

This rearrangement joins TRBV6-5 to TRBJ2-7; the match to TRBD2 covers 9 bases. Germline V gene lookup returns CDR1 MNHEY and CDR2 SVGAGI. The length of the CDR3 is 13 residues. J lost 7 bases, V lost 8 bases, and 9 bases had no gene match. The CDR3 spells CASFSSGGGEQYF. The DNA of the CDR3 is TGTGCCAGCTTTAGTAGCGGGGGAGGTGAGCAGTACTTC.

The chain employs TRBV7-2 and TRBJ1-2; 7 bases are shared with TRBD1. CDR1 is SGHTA and CDR2 is FQGNSA in the germline V gene. Trimming cost V 4 bases and J 2 bases; bases outside gene matches: 7. The CDR3 contains 15 residues. The CDR3, as DNA: TGTGCCAGCAGCTCCCCGGACAGGCGAAACTATGGCTACACCTTC. It codes for CASSSPDRRNYGYTF.

The chain recombines TRBV30 with TRBJ2-3; D ambiguous. Looked up from germline, CDR1 is GTSNPN and CDR2 is SVGIG (reference sequence). The CDR3 is made up of 13 amino acids. The V end was cut by 1 base, the J end by 6 bases, with 11 bases between. This CDR3 reads CAWSATHMDTQYF. The DNA for the CDR3 is TGTGCCTGGAGTGCGACACATATGGATACGCAGTATTTT.

V usage is TRBV7-3 and J usage is TRBJ2-3; TRBD2 might be the D (6 bases). CDR3 size: 15 residues. Germline V lookup: CDR1 SGHTA, CDR2 FQGTGA. Trimming removed 3 bases at V and 6 bases at J, with 16 bases between. The CDR3 nucleotides are TGTGCCAGCAGCTTCATGGGGGAGGCCGGGGATACGCAGTATTTT. Translation gives CASSFMGEAGDTQYF.

The V and J genes are TRBV27 and TRBJ1-2; D is undetermined. The CDR3 has 15 amino acids. Germline lookup yields CDR1 MNHEY and CDR2 SMNVEV (reference sequence). The V end was cut by 2 bases, the J end by 2 bases, with 12 bases between. CDR3: CASSLMAGGNYGYTF. The DNA of the CDR3 is TGTGCCAGCAGTTTAATGGCAGGAGGGAACTATGGCTACACCTTC.

This clone was seen repeatedly, ten times or more. The chain recombines TRBV4-2 with TRBJ1-2; D is uncertain. Germline CDR1 LGHNA, CDR2 YNFKEQ. The CDR3 consists of 15 residues. Trimming left V 1 base short and J 1 base short, with 10 bases between. The CDR3 loop is CASSQADGNNYGYTF. The CDR3 DNA reads TGTGCCAGCAGCCAAGCCGACGGGAATAACTATGGCTACACCTTC.